Here is one T cell receptor (beta chain) with its context. Assay: immunoSEQ multiplex PCR; the TCRdb copy retains only in-frame clones and omits some. The repertoire holds 14,000 or so clones, with 77% as singletons. The source of the sample is a study of OX40 agonist ivuxolimab in advanced cancers. Study-wide context: Dose-escalation subjects each had hepatocellular carcinoma, melanoma, renal cell or head and neck cancer.

Germline V gives CDR1 SGDLS, CDR2 YYNGEE. CDR3 length: 15 amino acids. V lost 3 bases to trimming and J lost 5 bases; unmatched junction nucleotides: 7. The gene calls are TRBV9 and TRBJ2-3, with 9 bases matching TRBD2. The sequence was obtained from an adult with an advanced solid tumor such as melanoma, head and neck, liver or kidney cancer. The material sequenced was CD4+ or CD8+ T cells sorted from blood, taken in a trial of the OX40 agonist ivuxolimab. This CDR3 is CASSGGGAGVDTQYF. CDR3 bases: TGTGCCAGCAGCGGCGGGGGGGCCGGAGTAGATACGCAGTATTTT. Using reference TRBV9 and TRBJ2-3 for the parts outside the CDR3, the full variable domain is DSGVTQTPKHLITATGQRVTLRCSPRSGDLSVYWYQQSLDQGLQFLIQYYNGEERAKGNILERFSAQQFPDLHSELNLSSLELGDSALYFCASSGGGAGVDTQYFGPGTRLTVL.